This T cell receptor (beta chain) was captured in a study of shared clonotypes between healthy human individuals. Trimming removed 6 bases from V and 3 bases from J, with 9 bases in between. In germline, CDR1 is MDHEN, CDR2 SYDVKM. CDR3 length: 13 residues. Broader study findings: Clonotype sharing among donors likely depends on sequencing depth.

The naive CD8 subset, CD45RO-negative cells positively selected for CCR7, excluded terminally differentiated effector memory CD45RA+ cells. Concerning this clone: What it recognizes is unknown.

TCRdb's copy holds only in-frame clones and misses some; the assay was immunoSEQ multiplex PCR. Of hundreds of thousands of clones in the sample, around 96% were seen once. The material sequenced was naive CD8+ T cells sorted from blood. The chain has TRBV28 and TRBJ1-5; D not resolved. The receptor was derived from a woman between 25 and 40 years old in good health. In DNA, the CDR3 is TGTGCCAGCAGCTCCCATGTCAATCAGCCCCAGCATTTT. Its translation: CASSSHVNQPQHF.